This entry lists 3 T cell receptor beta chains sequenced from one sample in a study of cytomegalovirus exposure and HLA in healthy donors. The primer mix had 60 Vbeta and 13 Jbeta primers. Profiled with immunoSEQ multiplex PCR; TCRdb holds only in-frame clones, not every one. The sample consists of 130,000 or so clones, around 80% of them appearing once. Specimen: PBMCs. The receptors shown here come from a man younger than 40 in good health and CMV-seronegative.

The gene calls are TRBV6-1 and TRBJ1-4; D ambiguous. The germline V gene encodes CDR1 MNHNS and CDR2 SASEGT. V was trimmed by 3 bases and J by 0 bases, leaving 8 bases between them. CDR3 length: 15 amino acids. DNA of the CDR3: TGTGCCAGCAGTGAGCACACCCCAACTAATGAAAAACTGTTTTTT. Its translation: CASSEHTPTNEKLFF.

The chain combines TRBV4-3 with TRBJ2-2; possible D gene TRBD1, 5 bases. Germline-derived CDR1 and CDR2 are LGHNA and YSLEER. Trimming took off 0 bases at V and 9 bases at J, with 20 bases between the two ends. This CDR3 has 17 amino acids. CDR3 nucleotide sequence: TGCGCCAGCAGCCAAGATCCCTTTCGCCAAGGGGCCAGGGAGCTGTTTTTT. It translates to CASSQDPFRQGARELFF.

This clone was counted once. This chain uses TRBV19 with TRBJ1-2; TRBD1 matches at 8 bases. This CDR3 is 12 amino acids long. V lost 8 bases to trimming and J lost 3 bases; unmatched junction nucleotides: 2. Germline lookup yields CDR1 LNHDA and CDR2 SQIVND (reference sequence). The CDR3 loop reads CASLTGDYGYTF. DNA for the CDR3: TGTGCCAGTTTGACAGGGGACTATGGCTACACCTTC.